Each of the 12 T cell receptor beta chains below was sequenced from the same sample in a study of response to subunit inactivated influenza vaccine. MiXCR, applied by TCRdb to the RT-PCR reads, yields one record per CDR3 protein. The sample consists of roughly 780,000 distinct CDR3 sequences, roughly 18% of them appearing once. This material consisted of PBMCs from blood, taken more than 4 days after vaccination. The source of these receptors is a man aged 50-59 years who received an inactivated influenza vaccine.

The rearrangement links TRBV6-2 or TRBV6-3 to TRBJ2-1; TRBD1 agrees at 7 bases. CDR3 size: 17 residues. CDR1 is MNHEY and CDR2 is SVGEGT in the germline V gene. Trimming cost V 4 bases and J 6 bases; bases outside gene matches: 15. CDR3 sequence (DNA): TGTGCCAGCAGTTCCCTCCCAGGACAGGCGAGAGGCAATGAGCAGTTCTTC. As protein: CASSSLPGQARGNEQFF.

CDR3 DNA: TGTGCCAGCAGCCCAGGGACAGGTGTGGAGACCCAGTACTTC. It specifies CASSPGTGVETQYF. The chain carries TRBV7-2 and TRBJ2-5, with 8 bases that match TRBD1. The germline CDR1 and CDR2 sequences are SGHTA and FQGNSA. The CDR3 loop spans 14 amino acids. Germline trimming cut 5 bases from V and 5 bases from J; bases unmatched to any gene: 7.

This clonotype was detected ten times or more. The V gene is TRBV29-1, the J gene TRBJ2-7; 8 bases are shared with TRBD1. The CDR3 is 15 amino acids. V gave up 4 bases and J gave up 4 bases; unmatched junction bases: 12. CDR1 is SQVTM, CDR2 ANQGSEA, per germline. The CDR3 region has the DNA TGCAGCGTTGGTTTGACAGGGGTCATTCGGTACGAGCAGTACTTC. The encoded protein is CSVGLTGVIRYEQYF.

The gene calls are TRBV4-3 and TRBJ1-1; a possible D gene is TRBD1 (6 bases). Germline CDR1 and CDR2: LGHNA and YSLEER. Trimming took off 3 bases at V and 3 bases at J, with 14 bases between the two ends. The CDR3 totals 15 residues. This chain's CDR3 is CASSQTSQGYTEAFF. For the CDR3, the DNA is TGCGCCAGCAGCCAGACATCCCAGGGGTACACTGAAGCTTTCTTT.

This clonotype was seen a few times. This chain joins TRBV5-1 and TRBJ1-1; no clear D. Deletions cut 0 bases from V and 3 bases from J, with 9 bases between. The CDR3 sequence is 14 residues long. Germline V gives CDR1 SGHRS, CDR2 YFSETQ. The CDR3 region is CASSLGLGDTEAFF. CDR3 sequence (DNA): TGCGCCAGCAGCTTGGGGCTTGGAGACACTGAAGCTTTCTTT.

The chain links TRBV12-3 or TRBV12-4 to TRBJ2-1, with 7 bases matching TRBD2. V was pared by 3 bases and J by 7 bases, with 9 bases of the junction left unmatched. The CDR3 consists of 15 residues. The CDR3 DNA reads TGTGCCAGCAGTTTCCAAGCGGGGAGGTGGAATGAGCAGTTCTTC. Translation: CASSFQAGRWNEQFF.

This clonotype was seen a few times. The chain carries TRBV28 and TRBJ1-5; no firm D call. The CDR3 covers 14 residues. The germline CDR1 and CDR2 sequences are MDHEN and SYDVKM. V was clipped by 7 bases and J by 2 bases, with 12 bases between them. Written as DNA, the CDR3 is TGTGCCAGCAAACCCTTTGGCGGCAATCAGCCCCAGCATTTT. Its protein is CASKPFGGNQPQHF.

In the case of this clonotype: Here the CDR3 omits its conserved ending phenylalanine or tryptophan, so a read error is the likely source. The rearrangement uses TRBV20-1 and TRBJ2-7; 8 positions match TRBD1. V lost 5 bases to trimming and J lost 5 bases; unmatched junction nucleotides: 11. Germline V gives CDR1 DFQATT, CDR2 SNEGSKA (reference sequence). This CDR3 spans 14 amino acids. CDR3 nucleotide sequence: TGCAGTGCTGGGGGGTGGCAGGGGGCACACGAGCAGTACTTA. Translating it yields CSAGGWQGAHEQYL.

J is TRBJ2-7 and V is TRBV9; 10 bases are shared with TRBD1. Germline V CDR1 and CDR2: SGDLS, YYNGEE. The CDR3 has 15 residues. V lost 3 bases and J lost 6; bases outside the gene matches: 9. The chain's CDR3 is CASSAGTGVFPEQYF. DNA of the CDR3: TGTGCCAGCAGCGCGGGGACAGGGGTTTTTCCCGAGCAGTACTTC.

In this sample, this clonotype turned up a few times. The chain combines TRBV5-5 with TRBJ2-7, with D possibly being TRBD1 (6 bases). Germline-derived CDR1 and CDR2 are SGHKS and YYEKEE (reference sequence). The CDR3 totals 15 residues. V lost 4 bases and J lost 1, with 15 bases in between. The CDR3 nucleotides read TGTGCCAGCAGCCTTCCCGGGACACGATCCTACGAGCAGTACTTC. Translated, it gives CASSLPGTRSYEQYF. The full variable domain, completed using reference TRBV5-5 and TRBJ2-7, is DAGVTQSPTHLIKTRGQQVTLRCSPISGHKSVSWYQQVLGQGPQFIFQYYEKEERGRGNFPDRFSARQFPNYSSELNVNALLLGDSALYLCASSLPGTRSYEQYFGPGTRLTVT.

This clonotype was counted once. The chain joins TRBV6-2 or TRBV6-3 to TRBJ1-4; possibly TRBD1 for D (5 bases). The V gene's germline CDR1 is MNHEY and CDR2 SVGEGT. This CDR3 spans 12 amino acids. Trimming stripped 2 bases from V and 8 bases from J, with 6 bases between. DNA of the CDR3: TGTGCCAGCAGTTACGGGGCAGAAAAACTGTTTTTT. Residues: CASSYGAEKLFF.

J is TRBJ1-6 and V is TRBV6-1, with unresolved D. The germline CDR1 and CDR2 sequences are MNHNS and SASEGT. The CDR3 is made up of 16 amino acids. V lost 5 bases and J 5 bases, leaving 16 bases between the germline ends. The CDR3 DNA sequence: TGTGCCAGCAGTCAATCGCGGACCTCGGATAATTCACCCCTCCACTTT. Translating it yields CASSQSRTSDNSPLHF.